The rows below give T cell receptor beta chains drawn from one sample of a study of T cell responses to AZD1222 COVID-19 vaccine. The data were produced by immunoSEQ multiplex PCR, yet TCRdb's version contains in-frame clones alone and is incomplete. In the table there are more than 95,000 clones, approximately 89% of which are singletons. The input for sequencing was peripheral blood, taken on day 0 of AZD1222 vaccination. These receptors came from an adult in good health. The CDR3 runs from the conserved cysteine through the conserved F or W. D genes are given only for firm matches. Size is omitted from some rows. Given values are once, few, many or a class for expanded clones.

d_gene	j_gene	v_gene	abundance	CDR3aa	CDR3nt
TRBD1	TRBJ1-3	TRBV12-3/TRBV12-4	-	CASSTGGADTIYF	TGTGCCAGCAGTACAGGGGGCGCGGACACCATATATTTT
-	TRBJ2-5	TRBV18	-	CASSLWVGQETQYF	TGTGCCAGCTCGTTATGGGTAGGCCAAGAGACCCAGTACTTC
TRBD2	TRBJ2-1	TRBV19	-	CASSTPGTSGGNEQFF	TGTGCCAGTAGTACCCCCGGGACTAGCGGGGGCAATGAGCAGTTCTTC
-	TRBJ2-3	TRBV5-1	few	CASSFPGEDTQYF	TGCGCCAGCAGCTTCCCAGGGGAAGATACGCAGTATTTT
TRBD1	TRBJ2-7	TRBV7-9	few	CASSLLGTGFPSYEQYF	TGTGCCAGCAGCTTATTAGGGACAGGGTTTCCCTCCTACGAGCAGTACTTC
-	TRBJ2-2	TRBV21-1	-	CASLHPIGTGLSGELFF	TGTGCCAGCTTGCACCCTATTGGGACAGGGCTATCCGGGGAGCTGTTTTTT
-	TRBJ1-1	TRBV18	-	CASSPRSGLNTEAFF	TGTGCCAGCTCACCACGGTCGGGTCTGAACACTGAAGCTTTCTTT
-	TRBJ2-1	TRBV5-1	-	CASSLEQGMYNEQFF	TGCGCCAGCAGCTTGGAACAGGGTATGTACAATGAGCAGTTCTTC
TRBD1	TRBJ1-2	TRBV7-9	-	CASSSGTGVWGYTF	TGTGCCAGCAGCTCCGGGACAGGGGTTTGGGGCTACACCTTC
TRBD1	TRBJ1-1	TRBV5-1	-	CASSLAGGEVAFF	TGCGCCAGCAGCTTGGCAGGGGGCGAGGTTGCTTTCTTT
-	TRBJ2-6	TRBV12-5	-	CASGPVGANVLTF	TGTGCTAGTGGCCCAGTAGGGGCCAACGTCCTGACTTTC
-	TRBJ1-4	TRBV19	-	CASRRGLNEKLFF	TGTGCCAGCCGCCGGGGCCTTAATGAAAAACTGTTTTTT
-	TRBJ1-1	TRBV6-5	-	CASSSTLRTEAFF	TGTGCCAGCAGTTCGACCCTAAGGACTGAAGCTTTCTTT
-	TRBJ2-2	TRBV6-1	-	CASSGGDSANTGELFF	TGTGCCAGCAGTGGTGGGGATTCCGCGAACACCGGGGAGCTGTTTTTT
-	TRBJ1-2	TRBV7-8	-	CASSWGQDYGYTF	TGTGCCAGCAGCTGGGGACAAGACTATGGCTACACCTTC
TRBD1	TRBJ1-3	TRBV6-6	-	CASSRQGRYSGNTIYF	TGTGCCAGCAGTCGACAGGGACGTTACTCTGGAAACACCATATATTTT
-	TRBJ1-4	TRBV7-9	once	CASSTKEGLREKLFF	TGTGCCAGCAGCACCAAAGAGGGGTTACGCGAAAAACTGTTTTTT
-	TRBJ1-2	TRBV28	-	CASSFWWESGGYTF	TGTGCCAGCAGTTTCTGGTGGGAATCGGGTGGCTACACCTTC
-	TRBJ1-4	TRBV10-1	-	CASSNQGNEKLFF	TGCGCCAGCAGTAACCAGGGAAATGAAAAACTGTTTTTT
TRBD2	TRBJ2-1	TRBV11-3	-	CASSSRLAGGDYNEQFF	TGTGCCAGCAGCTCCAGACTAGCGGGGGGGGATTACAATGAGCAGTTCTTC
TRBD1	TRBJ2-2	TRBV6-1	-	CASSERQGWGTGELFF	TGTGCCAGCAGTGAAAGACAGGGCTGGGGCACCGGGGAGCTGTTTTTT
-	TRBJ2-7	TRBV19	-	CASKRSTSSYEQYF	TGTGCCAGTAAAAGGTCTACAAGCTCCTACGAGCAGTACTTC
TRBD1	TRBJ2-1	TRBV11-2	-	CASSLGWTGGPAEQFF	TGTGCCAGCAGCTTAGGATGGACAGGGGGCCCAGCTGAGCAGTTCTTC
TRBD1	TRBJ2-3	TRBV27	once	CASRGQGADTQYF	TGTGCCAGCAGAGGACAGGGGGCAGATACGCAGTATTTT
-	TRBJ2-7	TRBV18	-	CASSFRQASYEQYF	TGTGCCAGCTCATTCCGACAGGCCTCCTACGAGCAGTACTTC
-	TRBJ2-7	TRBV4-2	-	CASSHVATSSYEQYF	TGTGCCAGCAGCCACGTAGCGACCAGCTCCTACGAGCAGTACTTC
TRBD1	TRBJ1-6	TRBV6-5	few	CASSSDRNYNSPLHF	TGTGCCAGCAGTTCGGACAGGAACTATAATTCACCCCTCCACTTT
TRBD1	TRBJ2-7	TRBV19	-	CASSVTGARRFNEQYF	TGTGCCAGTAGTGTCACAGGGGCGCGACGCTTTAACGAGCAGTACTTC
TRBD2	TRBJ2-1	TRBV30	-	CAWTRLAGGSYNEQFF	TGTGCCTGGACAAGACTAGCGGGGGGGTCCTACAATGAGCAGTTCTTC
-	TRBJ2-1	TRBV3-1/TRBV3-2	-	CASTLVGVKNEQFF	TGTGCCAGCACCTTAGTGGGGGTTAAGAATGAGCAGTTCTTC
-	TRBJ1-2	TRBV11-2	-	CASSLGQYYGYTF	TGTGCCAGCAGCTTAGGACAGTACTATGGCTACACCTTC
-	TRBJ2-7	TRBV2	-	CASSGVVGGAEQYF	TGTGCCAGCAGTGGGGTAGTGGGGGGGGCCGAGCAGTACTTC
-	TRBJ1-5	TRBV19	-	CASSIGVANQPQHF	TGTGCCAGTAGTATAGGAGTGGCCAATCAGCCCCAGCATTTT
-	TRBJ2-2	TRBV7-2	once	CASRGGPNTGELFF	TGTGCCAGCCGAGGGGGACCGAACACCGGGGAGCTGTTTTTT
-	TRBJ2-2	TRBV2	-	CASSESGDDTGELFF	TGTGCCAGCAGTGAAAGTGGGGACGACACCGGGGAGCTGTTTTTT
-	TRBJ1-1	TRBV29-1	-	CSVEGLGGRVTEAFF	TGCAGCGTTGAGGGTTTGGGGGGGCGAGTGACTGAAGCTTTCTTT
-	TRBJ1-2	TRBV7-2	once	CASSLDGQTNGYTF	TGTGCCAGCAGCTTAGATGGGCAGACCAATGGCTACACCTTC
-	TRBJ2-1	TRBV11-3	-	CASSLGVRGRHYNEQFF	TGTGCCAGCAGCTTAGGCGTCCGGGGGCGACACTACAATGAGCAGTTCTTC
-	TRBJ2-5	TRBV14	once	CASSQGPGTLTGTQYF	TGTGCCAGCAGCCAAGGACCAGGGACCTTGACCGGGACCCAGTACTTC
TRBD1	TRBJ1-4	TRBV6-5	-	CASSYGGTVNEKLFF	TGTGCCAGCAGTTACGGGGGGACAGTTAATGAAAAACTGTTTTTT
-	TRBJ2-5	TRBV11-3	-	CASSPGTQYQETQYF	TGTGCCAGCAGTCCCGGGACACAGTACCAAGAGACCCAGTACTTC
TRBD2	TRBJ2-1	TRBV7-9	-	CASSLGGGEGNEQFF	TGTGCCAGCAGCTTAGGGGGCGGGGAGGGCAATGAGCAGTTCTTC
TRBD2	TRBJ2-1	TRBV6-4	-	CASSDSAGGNEQFF	TGTGCCAGCAGTGACTCGGCGGGGGGCAATGAGCAGTTCTTC
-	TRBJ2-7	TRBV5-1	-	CASSFAGGDIYEQYF	TGCGCCAGCAGCTTCGCTGGAGGGGATATTTACGAGCAGTACTTC